This T cell receptor beta chain came from a study of cytomegalovirus exposure and HLA in healthy donors. The PCR made use of 60 Vbeta and 13 Jbeta primers. TCRdb keeps only in-frame clones here, not all; method: immunoSEQ multiplex PCR. The table records just under 250,000 clones, 82% of them present only once. V trimming: 0 bases; J trimming: 8 bases; junction bases outside the gene matches: 12. The CDR3 is 16 residues long. Germline-derived CDR1 and CDR2 are SGHRS and YFSETQ. The TCR comes from a woman between 40 and 50 years old in good health and CMV-seropositive. J is TRBJ1-1 and V is TRBV5-1; TRBD1 matches 8 bases. The specimen sequenced was PBMCs. CDR3 in DNA: TGCGCCAGCAGCTTGGGGGACAGGAGGTCGCGGACGGAAGCTTTCTTT. Amino acids: CASSLGDRRSRTEAFF.